This is a list of T cell receptor beta chains from one sample in a study of T cell changes during pregnancy in multiple sclerosis. Clones were read by immunoSEQ multiplex PCR, and TCRdb kept only the in-frame ones, dropping some. The sample holds approximately 18,000 clones; 75% to 90% are singletons and the top ten take approximately 12%. The material was CD8+ T cells from peripheral blood mononuclear cells, obtained in the third trimester of pregnancy. The receptors stem from a female donor in good health, enrolled as a control in a pregnancy study. CDR3s include the opening cysteine and the closing phenylalanine or tryptophan. Each record gives: J gene, clone size, V gene, D gene, CDR3 protein, CDR3 DNA. A D gene is named only where the DNA matches it firmly. Some rows have no size entry. The others give once, few or many, or a class for an expanded clone.

j_gene: TRBJ2-2; abundance: many; v_gene: TRBV6-1; d_gene: NA; CDR3aa: CASSEAGDTGELFF; CDR3nt: TGTGCCAGCAGTGAAGCGGGAGACACCGGGGAGCTGTTTTTT
j_gene: TRBJ2-7; abundance: NA; v_gene: TRBV5-1; d_gene: TRBD1; CDR3aa: CASSLEGTETGGYEQYF; CDR3nt: TGCGCCAGCAGCTTGGAGGGTACCGAAACAGGGGGCTACGAGCAGTACTTC
j_gene: TRBJ2-5; abundance: NA; v_gene: TRBV2; d_gene: TRBD2; CDR3aa: CATGGGDQETQYF; CDR3nt: TGTGCCACGGGCGGGGGGGACCAAGAGACCCAGTACTTC
j_gene: TRBJ1-5; abundance: NA; v_gene: TRBV19; d_gene: NA; CDR3aa: CASSIGWPGEPQHF; CDR3nt: TGTGCCAGTAGTATAGGTTGGCCGGGTGAGCCCCAGCATTTT
j_gene: TRBJ2-7; abundance: NA; v_gene: TRBV25-1; d_gene: NA; CDR3aa: CASSEWRGGSYEQYF; CDR3nt: TGTGCCAGCAGTGAATGGAGGGGGGGGTCCTACGAGCAGTACTTC
j_gene: TRBJ1-6; abundance: NA; v_gene: TRBV28; d_gene: TRBD1; CDR3aa: CASSSLIYGTGETNSPLHF; CDR3nt: TGTGCCAGCAGTTCCTTAATTTACGGGACAGGGGAGACTAATTCACCCCTCCACTTT
j_gene: TRBJ2-3; abundance: NA; v_gene: TRBV12-1; d_gene: NA; CDR3aa: CASSFLITSGSLKSTDTQYF; CDR3nt: TGTGCCAGCAGCTTTCTCATTACTAGCGGGAGCTTGAAAAGCACAGATACGCAGTATTTT
j_gene: TRBJ2-3; abundance: NA; v_gene: TRBV27; d_gene: TRBD2; CDR3aa: CASSLFSGGAYTDTQYF; CDR3nt: TGTGCCAGCAGTTTGTTTAGCGGGGGGGCCTACACAGATACGCAGTATTTT
j_gene: TRBJ2-1; abundance: NA; v_gene: TRBV7-9; d_gene: TRBD1; CDR3aa: CASSLTGTGTWNEQFF; CDR3nt: TGTGCCAGCAGCTTAACCGGGACAGGAACCTGGAATGAGCAGTTCTTC
j_gene: TRBJ2-2; abundance: NA; v_gene: TRBV19; d_gene: NA; CDR3aa: CASSSPGQSNTGELFF; CDR3nt: TGTGCCAGTAGTTCCCCAGGTCAATCGAACACCGGGGAGCTGTTTTTT
j_gene: TRBJ1-5; abundance: NA; v_gene: TRBV28; d_gene: NA; CDR3aa: CATQDSSNQPQHF; CDR3nt: TGTGCCACCCAGGACAGTAGCAATCAGCCCCAGCATTTT
j_gene: TRBJ1-3; abundance: NA; v_gene: TRBV28; d_gene: NA; CDR3aa: CASRSTGNSGNTIYF; CDR3nt: TGTGCCAGCAGATCGACAGGAAACTCTGGAAACACCATATATTTT
j_gene: TRBJ1-6; abundance: NA; v_gene: TRBV9; d_gene: NA; CDR3aa: CASSEGQDNSPLHF; CDR3nt: TGTGCCAGCAGCGAGGGACAAGATAATTCACCCCTCCACTTT
j_gene: TRBJ2-1; abundance: few; v_gene: TRBV6-4; d_gene: NA; CDR3aa: CASSDNAEGASEQFF; CDR3nt: TGTGCCAGCAGTGACAATGCGGAGGGGGCAAGTGAGCAGTTCTTC
j_gene: TRBJ1-1; abundance: NA; v_gene: TRBV5-4; d_gene: NA; CDR3aa: CASSLRGGTEAFF; CDR3nt: TGTGCCAGCTCCCTTCGGGGAGGGACTGAAGCTTTCTTT
j_gene: TRBJ2-3; abundance: NA; v_gene: TRBV5-6; d_gene: TRBD2; CDR3aa: CASSLVIAGDTQYF; CDR3nt: TGTGCCAGCAGCTTGGTCATAGCGGGAGATACGCAGTATTTT
j_gene: TRBJ2-1; abundance: NA; v_gene: TRBV6-1; d_gene: TRBD2; CDR3aa: CASGIAGEIYNEQFF; CDR3nt: TGTGCCTCGGGGATAGCGGGAGAGATCTACAATGAGCAGTTCTTC
j_gene: TRBJ2-7; abundance: NA; v_gene: TRBV19; d_gene: NA; CDR3aa: CASSDWATYEQYF; CDR3nt: TGTGCCAGTAGTGATTGGGCTACCTACGAGCAGTACTTC
j_gene: TRBJ2-7; abundance: once; v_gene: TRBV27; d_gene: TRBD1; CDR3aa: CASRTGNTYEQYF; CDR3nt: TGTGCCAGCAGGACAGGGAACACCTACGAGCAGTACTTC
j_gene: TRBJ2-3; abundance: NA; v_gene: TRBV23-1; d_gene: TRBD2; CDR3aa: CASATSGGKDTQYF; CDR3nt: TGCGCCAGCGCAACTAGCGGGGGGAAAGATACGCAGTATTTT
j_gene: TRBJ1-6; abundance: few; v_gene: TRBV7-2; d_gene: NA; CDR3aa: CASSSTTGGSPLHF; CDR3nt: TGTGCCAGCAGCTCCACGACAGGTGGATCACCCCTCCACTTT
j_gene: TRBJ1-1; abundance: NA; v_gene: TRBV12-2; d_gene: NA; CDR3aa: CASRLEGWGGMNTEAFF; CDR3nt: TGTGCAAGTCGCTTAGAAGGGTGGGGGGGTATGAACACTGAAGCTTTCTTT
j_gene: TRBJ2-7; abundance: NA; v_gene: TRBV29-1; d_gene: TRBD1; CDR3aa: CSGRQGPSYEQYF; CDR3nt: TGCAGCGGGAGACAGGGACCCTCCTACGAGCAGTACTTC
j_gene: TRBJ2-2; abundance: few; v_gene: TRBV6-4; d_gene: TRBD2; CDR3aa: CASSELAGELGELFF; CDR3nt: TGTGCCAGCAGTGAACTAGCGGGAGAGCTCGGGGAGCTGTTTTTT
j_gene: TRBJ2-7; abundance: few; v_gene: TRBV5-1; d_gene: TRBD1; CDR3aa: CASSSGTGVYEQYF; CDR3nt: TGCGCCAGCAGCTCCGGGACAGGCGTCTACGAGCAGTACTTC
j_gene: TRBJ2-7; abundance: NA; v_gene: TRBV7-8; d_gene: TRBD1; CDR3aa: CASSLAGDSHYEQYF; CDR3nt: TGTGCCAGCAGCTTAGCGGGGGACAGCCACTACGAGCAGTACTTC
j_gene: TRBJ2-3; abundance: once; v_gene: TRBV6-4; d_gene: TRBD2; CDR3aa: CASSDLGGGAPDTQYF; CDR3nt: TGTGCCAGCAGTGACCTTGGCGGGGGGGCCCCAGATACGCAGTATTTT
j_gene: TRBJ2-1; abundance: NA; v_gene: TRBV7-3; d_gene: NA; CDR3aa: CASSSVLSSYNEQFF; CDR3nt: TGTGCCAGCAGCTCGGTTCTAAGCTCCTACAATGAGCAGTTCTTC
j_gene: TRBJ2-3; abundance: NA; v_gene: TRBV11-3; d_gene: TRBD1; CDR3aa: CASSLGQGETDTQYF; CDR3nt: TGTGCCAGCAGCTTAGGACAGGGGGAAACAGATACGCAGTATTTT
j_gene: TRBJ2-5; abundance: NA; v_gene: TRBV7-4; d_gene: TRBD2; CDR3aa: CASSLSLRGGGETQYF; CDR3nt: TGTGCCAGCAGCTTATCGCTGCGGGGGGGCGGAGAGACCCAGTACTTC
j_gene: TRBJ1-5; abundance: NA; v_gene: TRBV28; d_gene: NA; CDR3aa: CASNHYSNQPQHF; CDR3nt: TGTGCCAGCAATCACTATAGCAATCAGCCCCAGCATTTT
j_gene: TRBJ2-7; abundance: NA; v_gene: TRBV2; d_gene: NA; CDR3aa: CASSEAPHNYEQYF; CDR3nt: TGTGCCAGCAGTGAAGCCCCACATAACTACGAGCAGTACTTC
j_gene: TRBJ2-7; abundance: NA; v_gene: TRBV11-2; d_gene: TRBD2; CDR3aa: CASSLGSGVLYEQYF; CDR3nt: TGTGCCAGCAGCTTAGGGAGCGGGGTCCTCTACGAGCAGTACTTC
j_gene: TRBJ2-7; abundance: NA; v_gene: TRBV30; d_gene: TRBD1; CDR3aa: CAWAHGQGLEQYF; CDR3nt: TGTGCCTGGGCCCATGGACAGGGCTTGGAGCAGTACTTC
j_gene: TRBJ2-1; abundance: NA; v_gene: TRBV7-9; d_gene: TRBD1; CDR3aa: CASSLGAGGDNNEQFF; CDR3nt: TGTGCCAGCAGCTTAGGGGCAGGGGGCGACAACAATGAGCAGTTCTTC
j_gene: TRBJ1-6; abundance: NA; v_gene: TRBV15; d_gene: TRBD1; CDR3aa: CATKGASSYNSPLHF; CDR3nt: TGTGCCACCAAGGGGGCGAGCTCCTATAATTCACCCCTCCACTTT
j_gene: TRBJ2-7; abundance: NA; v_gene: TRBV5-1; d_gene: TRBD1; CDR3aa: CASSSHPGQGNEQYF; CDR3nt: TGCGCCAGCAGCTCCCATCCGGGACAGGGGAACGAGCAGTACTTC
j_gene: TRBJ2-1; abundance: once; v_gene: TRBV30; d_gene: NA; CDR3aa: CAWSVEVSSYNEQFF; CDR3nt: TGTGCCTGGAGTGTTGAGGTTAGCTCCTACAATGAGCAGTTCTTC
j_gene: TRBJ1-1; abundance: NA; v_gene: TRBV28; d_gene: NA; CDR3aa: CASKHLRENTEAFF; CDR3nt: TGTGCCAGCAAACATTTGAGGGAGAACACTGAAGCTTTCTTT
j_gene: TRBJ1-6; abundance: NA; v_gene: TRBV15; d_gene: NA; CDR3aa: CATNPGDNSPLHF; CDR3nt: TGTGCCACCAACCCAGGGGACAATTCACCCCTCCACTTT
j_gene: TRBJ2-5; abundance: NA; v_gene: TRBV30; d_gene: NA; CDR3aa: CAWSSTGTQYF; CDR3nt: TGTGCCTGGAGTTCTACTGGTACCCAGTACTTC
j_gene: TRBJ1-5; abundance: NA; v_gene: TRBV4-1; d_gene: NA; CDR3aa: CASSSQGSNQPQHF; CDR3nt: TGCGCCAGCAGCTCCCAGGGAAGCAATCAGCCCCAGCATTTT
j_gene: TRBJ2-7; abundance: NA; v_gene: TRBV7-2; d_gene: NA; CDR3aa: CASSAGGTYEQYF; CDR3nt: TGTGCCAGCAGCGCGGGCGGGACCTACGAGCAGTACTTC
j_gene: TRBJ1-5; abundance: few; v_gene: TRBV28; d_gene: TRBD1; CDR3aa: CASSPFDRAGNQPQHF; CDR3nt: TGTGCCAGCAGTCCCTTCGACAGGGCTGGCAATCAGCCCCAGCATTTT
j_gene: TRBJ2-7; abundance: NA; v_gene: TRBV27; d_gene: TRBD2; CDR3aa: CASSKLAGYEQYF; CDR3nt: TGTGCCAGCAGTAAACTAGCGGGGTACGAGCAGTACTTC
j_gene: TRBJ2-7; abundance: NA; v_gene: TRBV19; d_gene: TRBD1; CDR3aa: CASSMTGSSYEQYF; CDR3nt: TGTGCCAGTAGTATGACAGGGAGCTCCTACGAGCAGTACTTC
j_gene: TRBJ2-2; abundance: NA; v_gene: TRBV27; d_gene: NA; CDR3aa: CASITEGSRDTGELFF; CDR3nt: TGTGCCAGCATTACGGAGGGATCAAGAGACACCGGGGAGCTGTTTTTT
j_gene: TRBJ1-2; abundance: NA; v_gene: TRBV21-1; d_gene: NA; CDR3aa: CASSKGTGGAVWDGYTF; CDR3nt: TGTGCCAGCAGCAAAGGGACAGGGGGCGCGGTATGGGATGGCTACACCTTC
j_gene: TRBJ2-7; abundance: NA; v_gene: TRBV7-6; d_gene: NA; CDR3aa: CASSLDTIEQYF; CDR3nt: TGTGCCAGCAGCTTAGACACTATCGAGCAGTACTTC
j_gene: TRBJ1-1; abundance: NA; v_gene: TRBV7-8; d_gene: NA; CDR3aa: CASSPGGFDTEAFF; CDR3nt: TGTGCCAGCAGCCCCGGGGGGTTTGACACTGAAGCTTTCTTT
j_gene: TRBJ1-6; abundance: few; v_gene: TRBV21-1; d_gene: NA; CDR3aa: CASSKSLDRGNSPLHF; CDR3nt: TGTGCCAGCAGCAAATCGTTGGACAGGGGTAATTCACCCCTCCACTTT
j_gene: TRBJ2-7; abundance: NA; v_gene: TRBV13; d_gene: TRBD2; CDR3aa: CASSSTTSGSSYEQYF; CDR3nt: TGTGCCAGCAGCTCCACGACTAGCGGGTCCTCCTACGAGCAGTACTTC
j_gene: TRBJ2-1; abundance: NA; v_gene: TRBV7-2; d_gene: NA; CDR3aa: CASSQPRDEQFF; CDR3nt: TGTGCCAGCAGCCAACCACGGGATGAGCAGTTCTTC
j_gene: TRBJ2-3; abundance: NA; v_gene: TRBV4-1; d_gene: TRBD2; CDR3aa: CASRGVSDTQYF; CDR3nt: TGCGCCAGCCGGGGGGTGTCAGATACGCAGTATTTT
j_gene: TRBJ2-1; abundance: NA; v_gene: TRBV28; d_gene: TRBD1; CDR3aa: CASSLSPGTGPYNEQFF; CDR3nt: TGTGCCAGCAGTTTATCCCCCGGGACAGGTCCCTACAATGAGCAGTTCTTC
j_gene: TRBJ2-7; abundance: NA; v_gene: TRBV11-2; d_gene: NA; CDR3aa: CASSSDITYEQYF; CDR3nt: TGTGCCAGCAGCTCGGACATAACCTACGAGCAGTACTTC
j_gene: TRBJ2-3; abundance: NA; v_gene: TRBV7-2; d_gene: TRBD1; CDR3aa: CASSRKEGARGDTQYF; CDR3nt: TGTGCCAGCAGCCGCAAAGAGGGGGCCAGGGGAGATACGCAGTATTTT